This T cell receptor beta chain was sequenced in a study of human T cells and chemical hapten exposure. Only a few counts were recorded for this clonotype. Time point given: patch test 1, 2 weeks after DPC sensitization. Treatment of the sample: therapeutic diphenylcyclopropenone sensitization with weekly scalp DPC. TCRdb reprocessed the RACE reads via MiXCR and lists one record per CDR3 protein. The table includes under 130,000 distinct CDR3 sequences, 11% detected once. The CDR3 is 15 amino acids. Trimming left V 2 bases short and J 5 bases short, with 16 bases between. Germline V gene data show CDR1 as MDHEN and CDR2 as SYDVKM.

The chain uses TRBV28 and TRBJ2-7, with D perhaps TRBD1 (5 bases). Source: whole blood, taken in connection with sensitization to the hapten diphenylcyclopropenone (DPC). The receptor comes from a woman in her thirties or forties with alopecia areata. Some clones in this sample may be carry-over from other donors' samples. The CDR3 DNA is TGTGCCAGCAGTTTAGAGCCCCAGGGTACCGACGAGCAGTACTTC. As protein: CASSLEPQGTDEQYF.